This TCR beta chain was profiled in a study of PD-L1 blockade in urothelial cancer. In the study overall: Men with urothelial cancer arising in the bladder made up about 85% of the roughly 30 patients.

Whole-study results and caveats: Patients with below-median pretreatment blood clonality survived longer.

As to time point: pretreatment peripheral blood. The CDR3 contains 14 residues. With 3 bases clipped from V and 2 bases from J, the junction kept 0 bases outside the gene matches. CDR1 SGHRS and CDR2 YFSETQ come from the germline V gene. Synthetic TCR analog templates were spiked into each PCR. TCRdb's copy holds only in-frame clones and misses some; the assay was immunoSEQ multiplex PCR. The data show about 56,000 clones, with 85% seen just once and 15% to 18% held by the top ten. On this clone: No antigen is known for it.

The chain has TRBV5-1 and TRBJ2-7; TRBD2 agrees at 12 bases. Sequencing used PBMCs, obtained around atezolizumab (anti-PD-L1) treatment. The clonotype originates from a man in his 70s with urothelial cancer. The CDR3 nucleotides are TGCGCCAGCAGCTGGACTAGCGGGGCCTACGAGCAGTACTTC. This codes for CASSWTSGAYEQYF.